This passage covers 7 T cell receptor beta chains from one sample sequenced in a study of T cells in women clearing cervical HPV infection. Assay: immunoSEQ multiplex PCR; the TCRdb copy retains only in-frame clones and omits some. The table lists over 45,000 clones, with 0.95% to 1% in the top ten. Sample: blood buffy coat. Every receptor here comes from a woman between 18 and 75 years old with a cervical HPV16 infection that either progressed to CIN3+ or cleared (not recorded which).

About this clone: The read finishes 3 residues shy of the CDR3 end, and the germline J gene is used to complete it. V gene TRBV30 combines with J gene TRBJ2-3; D might be TRBD1 (6 bases). CDR3 length: 12 amino acids. Per the germline V gene, CDR1 is GTSNPN and CDR2 is SVGIG (reference sequence). CDR3 loop: CAWRLTGLSQYF. CDR3 DNA, as far as it was read: TGTGCCTGGAGGTTGACAGGCCTATCG.

As concerns this clone: The missing CDR3 end, 3 residues past where the read stops, is filled in from the germline J gene. V and J are TRBV2 and TRBJ1-6, with a possible D match to TRBD1 (6 bases). V was clipped by 0 bases and J by 9 bases, with 15 bases between them. Germline V CDR1 and CDR2: SNHLY, FYNNEI. The CDR3 loop spans 16 amino acids. The sequenced CDR3 bases are TGTGCCAGCAGTGAAGCGGAGTACGGCAGGGGTTCACCC. It codes for CASSEAEYGRGSP. The CDR3 in its entirety is CASSEAEYGRGSPLHF.

Remarks on this clone: The sequenced fragment ends 3 residues before the CDR3 boundary, so the rest is inferred from the germline J gene. The gene calls are TRBV7-9 and TRBJ2-4, with D perhaps given as TRBD1 or TRBD2 (5 bases each). CDR3 length: 12 amino acids. Germline CDR1 is SEHNR and CDR2 is FQNEAQ (reference sequence). The part of the CDR3 DNA that was read is TGTGCCAGCAGCGCTAGAGGGGATGGT. Translation gives CASSARGDG. The complete CDR3 reads CASSARGDGQYF.

To note about this clone: The CDR3 extends 3 residues past the end of the read, so its final part is completed from the germline J gene. The V gene is TRBV19, the J gene TRBJ2-3; tentatively, D is TRBD1 or TRBD2 (5 bases each). This CDR3 has 15 residues. The germline gives CDR1 LNHDA, CDR2 SQIVND (reference sequence). This CDR3 is CASSMEAGLYQPQYF. Incomplete CDR3 DNA: TGTGCCAGTAGTATGGAGGCAGGGCTCTATCAGCCG.

As to this clone: The observed sequence ends 3 residues before the CDR3 terminus, with the missing tail filled in from the germline J gene. The identical CDR3 is also encoded by other nucleotide sequences in the sample. This chain connects TRBV16 to TRBJ1-6, with no clear D. This CDR3 is built from 16 residues. Trimming stripped 0 bases from V and 7 bases from J, with 13 bases between. Germline values: CDR1 KGHSY, CDR2 FQNENV. The sequenced CDR3 bases are TGTGCCAGCAGCCAATCTCGGACTTCGGTCAATTCACCC. Protein product: CASSQSRTSVNSP. In full, the CDR3 is CASSQSRTSVNSPLHF.

With respect to this clone: The read halts 3 residues ahead of the CDR3 end, with the missing end drawn from the germline J gene. The genes are TRBV4-2 and TRBJ2-7; 8 positions match TRBD2. The CDR3 has 17 amino acids. CDR1 and CDR2 from the germline V gene are LGHNA and YNFKEQ. V was clipped by 2 bases and J by 4 bases; unmatched bases: 13. The part of the CDR3 DNA that was read is TGTGCCAGCAGCCAATTCACCACTAGCGGCGCTACTTACGAG. This encodes CASSQFTTSGATYE. The CDR3 reads in full as CASSQFTTSGATYEQYF.

About this clone itself: Coverage ceases 3 residues before the CDR3 finishes, and the germline J gene fills in the end. In the same sample, other DNA sequences code for this CDR3. The J gene is TRBJ1-3, the V gene TRBV28; the D is unclear. With 3 bases removed from V and 4 bases from J, the gap between germline ends came to 13 bases. The CDR3 runs to 15 residues. Germline values: CDR1 MDHEN, CDR2 SYDVKM. The part of the CDR3 DNA that was read is TGTGCCAGCAGTTTGAACTTACTAGGCGGAAACACC. Translated: CASSLNLLGGNT. The full CDR3 sequence reads CASSLNLLGGNTIYF.